This TCR beta chain was observed in a study of T cell changes during pregnancy in multiple sclerosis. Profiled with immunoSEQ multiplex PCR; TCRdb holds only in-frame clones, not every one. This table has around 30,000 clones, roughly nine tenths appearing once. CDR1 and CDR2 (germline): SEHNR, FQNEAQ (reference sequence). This CDR3 comprises 17 residues. The ends were cut back, 1 base at V and 5 bases at J, with 17 bases in the middle. J is TRBJ1-4 and V is TRBV7-9; possibly TRBD1 for D (5 bases). The clonotype was recovered from a female donor with multiple sclerosis, enrolled in a pregnancy study. The sample consisted of CD8+ T cells from peripheral blood mononuclear cells, taken in the first trimester of pregnancy. The CDR3 region has the DNA TGTGCCAGCAGCTTAGGGGGCCTGGAAGATGGGAATGAAAAACTGTTTTTT. Translation gives CASSLGGLEDGNEKLFF.